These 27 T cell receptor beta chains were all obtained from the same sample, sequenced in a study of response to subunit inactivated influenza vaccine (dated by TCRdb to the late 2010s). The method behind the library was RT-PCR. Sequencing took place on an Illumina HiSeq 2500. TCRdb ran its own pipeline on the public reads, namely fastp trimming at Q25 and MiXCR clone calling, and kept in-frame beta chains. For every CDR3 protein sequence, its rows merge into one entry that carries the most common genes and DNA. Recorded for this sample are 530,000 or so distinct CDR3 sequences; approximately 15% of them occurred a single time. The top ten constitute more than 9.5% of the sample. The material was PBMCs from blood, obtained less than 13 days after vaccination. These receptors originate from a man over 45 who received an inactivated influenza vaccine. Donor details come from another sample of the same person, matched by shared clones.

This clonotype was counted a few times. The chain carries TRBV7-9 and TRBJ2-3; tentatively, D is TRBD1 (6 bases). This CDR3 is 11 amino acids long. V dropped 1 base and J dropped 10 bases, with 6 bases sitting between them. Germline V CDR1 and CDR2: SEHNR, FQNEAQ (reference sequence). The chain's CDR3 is CASSLGTAQYF. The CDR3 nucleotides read TGTGCCAGCAGCTTAGGGACAGCGCAGTATTTT.

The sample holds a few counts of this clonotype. Here the CDR3 DNA reads TGTGCCAGCAGCTTAGCGGGAAGCCCGATCTATGGCTACACCTTC. Residues: CASSLAGSPIYGYTF. The chain has TRBV7-2 and TRBJ1-2; D gene uncertain. Germline-derived CDR1 and CDR2 are SGHTA and FQGNSA. V was pared by 0 bases and J by 4 bases, with 12 bases between. The CDR3 totals 15 residues.

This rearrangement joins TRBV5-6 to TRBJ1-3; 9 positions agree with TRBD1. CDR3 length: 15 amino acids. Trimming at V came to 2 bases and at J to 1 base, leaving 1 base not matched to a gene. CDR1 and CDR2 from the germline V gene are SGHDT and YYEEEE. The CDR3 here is CASSFGTGSGNTIYF. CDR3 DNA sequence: TGTGCCAGCAGCTTCGGGACAGGGTCTGGAAACACCATATATTTT.

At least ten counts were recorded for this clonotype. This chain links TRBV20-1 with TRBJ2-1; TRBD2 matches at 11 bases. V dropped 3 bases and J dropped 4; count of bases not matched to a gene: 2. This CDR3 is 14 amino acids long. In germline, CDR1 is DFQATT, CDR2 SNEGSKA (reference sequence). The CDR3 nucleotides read TGCAGTGCTAGGGGACTAGCGGCTTACAATGAGCAGTTCTTC. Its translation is CSARGLAAYNEQFF.

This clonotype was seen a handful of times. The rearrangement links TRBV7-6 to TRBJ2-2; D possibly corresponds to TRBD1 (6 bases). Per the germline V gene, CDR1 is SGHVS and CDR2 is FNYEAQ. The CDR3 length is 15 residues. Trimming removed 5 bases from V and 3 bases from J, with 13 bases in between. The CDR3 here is CASSLQGRDTGELFF. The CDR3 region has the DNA TGTGCCAGCAGCCTCCAGGGGCGGGACACCGGGGAGCTGTTTTTT.

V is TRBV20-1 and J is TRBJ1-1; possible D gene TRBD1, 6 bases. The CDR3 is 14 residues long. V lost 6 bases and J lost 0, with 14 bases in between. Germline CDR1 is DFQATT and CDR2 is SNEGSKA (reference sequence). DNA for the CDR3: TGCAGTGCCACCCGACAGGCTATGAACACTGAAGCTTTCTTT. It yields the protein CSATRQAMNTEAFF.

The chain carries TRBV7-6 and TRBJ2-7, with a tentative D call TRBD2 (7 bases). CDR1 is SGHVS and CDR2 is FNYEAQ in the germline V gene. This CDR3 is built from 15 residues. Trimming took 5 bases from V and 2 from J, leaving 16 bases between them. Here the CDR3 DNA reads TGTGCCAGCAGCCCTATCGGGGGGCCAGCCTACGAGCAGTACTTC. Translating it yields CASSPIGGPAYEQYF.

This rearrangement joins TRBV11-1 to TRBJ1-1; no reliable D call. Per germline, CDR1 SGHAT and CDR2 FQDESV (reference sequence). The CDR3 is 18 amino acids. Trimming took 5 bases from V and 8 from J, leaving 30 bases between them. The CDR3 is CASSDTTLRSLSNPEAFF. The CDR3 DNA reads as TGTGCCAGCAGCGATACAACCCTAAGGTCCCTTAGTAATCCGGAAGCTTTCTTT.

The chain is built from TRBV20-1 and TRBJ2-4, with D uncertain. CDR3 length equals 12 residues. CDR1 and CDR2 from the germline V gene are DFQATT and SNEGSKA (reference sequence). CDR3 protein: CSALLAKNIQYF. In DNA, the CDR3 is TGCAGCGCTCTGTTAGCCAAAAACATTCAGTACTTC.

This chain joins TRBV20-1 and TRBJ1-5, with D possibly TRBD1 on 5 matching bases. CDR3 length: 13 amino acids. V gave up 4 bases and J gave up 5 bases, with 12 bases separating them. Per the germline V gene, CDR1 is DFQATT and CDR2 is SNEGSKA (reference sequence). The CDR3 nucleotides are TGCAGTGCTAAGCAGAGGGGTGATCAGCCCCAGCATTTT. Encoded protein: CSAKQRGDQPQHF.

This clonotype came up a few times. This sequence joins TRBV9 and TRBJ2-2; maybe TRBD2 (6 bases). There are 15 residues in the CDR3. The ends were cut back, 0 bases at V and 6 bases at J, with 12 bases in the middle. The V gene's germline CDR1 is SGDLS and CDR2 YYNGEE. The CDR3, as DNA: TGTGCCAGCAGCGTAGGACTAGGGGTTGCCGGGGAGCTGTTTTTT. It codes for CASSVGLGVAGELFF.

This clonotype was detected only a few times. The DNA of the CDR3 is TGTGCCAGCAGTCCCCTTCTCGGACTAGCGGCTTTCACAGATACGCAGTATTTT. Translating it yields CASSPLLGLAAFTDTQYF. The chain couples TRBV12-3 or TRBV12-4 to TRBJ2-3; TRBD2 matches 10 bases. CDR3 size: 18 residues. Germline trimming cut 5 bases from V and 2 bases from J; bases unmatched to any gene: 13.

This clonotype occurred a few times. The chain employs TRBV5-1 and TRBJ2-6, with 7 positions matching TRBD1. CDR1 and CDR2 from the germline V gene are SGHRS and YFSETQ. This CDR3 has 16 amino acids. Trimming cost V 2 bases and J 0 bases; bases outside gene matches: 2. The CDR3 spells CASSLGTASGANVLTF. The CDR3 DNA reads TGCGCCAGCAGCTTAGGGACAGCCTCTGGGGCCAACGTCCTGACTTTC. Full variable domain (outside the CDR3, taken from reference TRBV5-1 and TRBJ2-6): KAGVTQTPRYLIKTRGQQVTLSCSPISGHRSVSWYQQTPGQGLQFLFEYFSETQRNKGNFPGRFSGRQFSNSRSEMNVSTLELGDSALYLCASSLGTASGANVLTFGAGSRLTVL.

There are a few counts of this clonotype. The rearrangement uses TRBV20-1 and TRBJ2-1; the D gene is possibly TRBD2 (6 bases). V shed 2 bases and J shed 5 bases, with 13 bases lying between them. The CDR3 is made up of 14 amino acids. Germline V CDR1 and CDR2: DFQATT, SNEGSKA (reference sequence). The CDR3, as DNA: TGCAGTGCTAGAAGTGGCGGGGCCCACAATGAGCAGTTCTTC. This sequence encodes CSARSGGAHNEQFF.

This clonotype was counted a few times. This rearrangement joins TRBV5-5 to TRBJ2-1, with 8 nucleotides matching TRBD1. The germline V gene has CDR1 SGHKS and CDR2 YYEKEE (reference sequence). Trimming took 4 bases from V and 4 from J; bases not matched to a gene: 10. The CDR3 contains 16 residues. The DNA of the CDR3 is TGTGCCAGCAGCCTTAAGACAGGGGAACATTACAATGAGCAGTTCTTC. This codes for CASSLKTGEHYNEQFF.

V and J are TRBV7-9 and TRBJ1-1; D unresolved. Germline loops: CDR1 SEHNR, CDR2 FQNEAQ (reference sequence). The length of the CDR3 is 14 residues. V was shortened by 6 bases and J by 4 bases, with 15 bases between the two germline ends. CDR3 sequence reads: CASRPPTLGTEAFF. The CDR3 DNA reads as TGTGCCAGCAGACCCCCCACTTTGGGCACTGAAGCTTTCTTT.

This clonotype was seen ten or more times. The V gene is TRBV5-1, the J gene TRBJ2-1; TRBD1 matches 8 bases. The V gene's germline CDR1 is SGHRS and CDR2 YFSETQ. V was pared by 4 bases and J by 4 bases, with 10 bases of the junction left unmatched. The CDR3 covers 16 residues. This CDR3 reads CASSRGQATHYNEQFF. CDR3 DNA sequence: TGCGCCAGCAGCCGGGGACAGGCCACCCATTACAATGAGCAGTTCTTC. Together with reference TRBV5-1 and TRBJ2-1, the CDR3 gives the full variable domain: KAGVTQTPRYLIKTRGQQVTLSCSPISGHRSVSWYQQTPGQGLQFLFEYFSETQRNKGNFPGRFSGRQFSNSRSEMNVSTLELGDSALYLCASSRGQATHYNEQFFGPGTRLTVL.

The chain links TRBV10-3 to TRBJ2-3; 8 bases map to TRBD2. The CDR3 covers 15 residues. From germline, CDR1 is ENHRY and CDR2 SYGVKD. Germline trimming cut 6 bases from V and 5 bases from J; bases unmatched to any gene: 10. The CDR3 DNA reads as TGTGCCATCAGACACACTAGCGGCCGCGGAGATACGCAGTATTTT. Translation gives CAIRHTSGRGDTQYF.

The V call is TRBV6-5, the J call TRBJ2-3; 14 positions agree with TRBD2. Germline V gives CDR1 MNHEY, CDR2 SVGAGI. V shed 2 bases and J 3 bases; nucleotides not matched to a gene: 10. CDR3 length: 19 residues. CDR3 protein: CASSYPPGTSGSLTDTQYF. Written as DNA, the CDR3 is TGTGCCAGCAGTTACCCACCAGGGACTAGCGGGAGTTTGACAGATACGCAGTATTTT.

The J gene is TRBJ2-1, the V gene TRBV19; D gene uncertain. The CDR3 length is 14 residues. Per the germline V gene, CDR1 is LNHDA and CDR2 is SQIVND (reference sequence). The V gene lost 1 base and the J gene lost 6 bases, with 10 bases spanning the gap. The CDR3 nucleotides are TGTGCCAGTAGTATAGCCCTCCTCCTCAATGAGCAGTTCTTC. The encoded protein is CASSIALLLNEQFF.

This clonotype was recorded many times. The CDR3: CAWSAPGTGLKNIQYF. The CDR3 nucleotides read TGTGCCTGGAGTGCCCCCGGGACAGGGCTTAAAAACATTCAGTACTTC. The J gene is TRBJ2-4, the V gene TRBV30, with 9 positions matching TRBD1. The CDR3 has 16 residues. Trimming at V came to 1 base and at J to 4 bases, leaving 8 bases not matched to a gene. CDR1 and CDR2 (germline): GTSNPN, SVGIG (reference sequence).

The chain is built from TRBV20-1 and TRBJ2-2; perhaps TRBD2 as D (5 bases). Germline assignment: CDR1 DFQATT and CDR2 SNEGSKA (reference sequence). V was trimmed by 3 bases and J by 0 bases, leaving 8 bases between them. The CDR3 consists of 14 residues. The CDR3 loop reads CSASSGSNTGELFF. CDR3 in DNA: TGCAGTGCTAGCTCGGGGTCGAACACCGGGGAGCTGTTTTTT.

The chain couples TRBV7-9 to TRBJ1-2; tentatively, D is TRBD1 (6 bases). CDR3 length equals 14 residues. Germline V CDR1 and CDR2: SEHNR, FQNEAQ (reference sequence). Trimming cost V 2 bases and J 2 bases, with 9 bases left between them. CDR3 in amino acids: CASSLPTGNYGYTF. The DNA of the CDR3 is TGTGCCAGCAGCTTACCCACAGGGAACTATGGCTACACCTTC.

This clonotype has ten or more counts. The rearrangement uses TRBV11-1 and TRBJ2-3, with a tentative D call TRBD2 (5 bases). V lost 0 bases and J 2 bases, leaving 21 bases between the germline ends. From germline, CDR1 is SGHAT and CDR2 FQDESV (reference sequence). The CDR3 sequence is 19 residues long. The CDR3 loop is CASSLAGGLRGTFTDTQYF. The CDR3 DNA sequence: TGTGCCAGCAGCTTAGCCGGAGGCCTTCGAGGAACCTTCACAGATACGCAGTATTTT.

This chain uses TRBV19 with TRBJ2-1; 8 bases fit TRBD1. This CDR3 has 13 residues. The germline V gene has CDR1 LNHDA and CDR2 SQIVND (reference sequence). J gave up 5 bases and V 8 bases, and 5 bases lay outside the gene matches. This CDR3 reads CASWGQVDNEQFF. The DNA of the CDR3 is TGTGCCAGTTGGGGACAGGTTGACAATGAGCAGTTCTTC.

The CDR3 sequence: CASTLTANQPQHF. The CDR3 DNA is TGTGCCAGCACTTTGACCGCTAATCAGCCCCAGCATTTT. The chain employs TRBV6-5 and TRBJ1-5; D is unresolved. CDR3 length: 13 residues. Per germline, CDR1 MNHEY and CDR2 SVGAGI. V was clipped by 7 bases and J by 4 bases, with 11 bases between them.

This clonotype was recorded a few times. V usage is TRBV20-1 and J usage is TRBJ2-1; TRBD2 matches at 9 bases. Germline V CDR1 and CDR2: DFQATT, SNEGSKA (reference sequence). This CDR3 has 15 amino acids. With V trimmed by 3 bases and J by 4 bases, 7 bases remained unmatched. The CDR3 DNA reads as TGCAGTGCTAGGCCTAGCGGGATAAGGTACAATGAGCAGTTCTTC. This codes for CSARPSGIRYNEQFF.